This TCR beta chain came from a study of control samples from healthy donors and cancer patients. V dropped 6 bases and J dropped 8 bases, with 35 bases sitting between them. The CDR3 loop spans 20 amino acids. Germline CDR1 and CDR2: LNHDA and SQIVND (reference sequence). Profiling relied on immunoSEQ multiplex PCR, and the TCRdb table lists in-frame clones only, not all of them. The repertoire consists of about 94,000 clones, with roughly nine tenths occurring once and the leading ten covering under 4%. Sequencing input: blood. The genes are TRBV19 and TRBJ1-5, with a tentative D call TRBD1 (5 bases). The clonotype comes from a woman aged 18-30 years in good health. In nucleotides, the CDR3 is TGTGCCAGTAGGGAGAACCGGGACGCCTGGGCCCGGGGGGGAGATGAGCCCCAGCATTTT. Residues: CASRENRDAWARGGDEPQHF.